This T cell receptor beta chain was identified in a study of cytomegalovirus exposure and HLA in healthy donors. CDR1 is SEHNR, CDR2 FQNEAQ, per germline (reference sequence). The CDR3 is made up of 14 amino acids. With 5 bases removed from V and 4 bases from J, the gap between germline ends came to 14 bases. As to this clone: Its specificity is not known.

General study points: Analysis was performed later, and it showed HLA-associated TCR beta chains to be more clonally expanded than equally common others. TCR beta V segments were, for the most part, productive about 87% or about 30% of the time in an earlier analysis. In vitro testing confirmed a few CMV-associated chains as specific for CMV antigens.

This PCR relied on a set of 60 Vbeta primers and 13 Jbeta primers. Assay used: immunoSEQ multiplex PCR; TCRdb lists only in-frame clones, some missing. Of approximately 100,000 clones in the sample, 76% were seen once. Sequenced input: PBMCs. V gene TRBV7-9 combines with J gene TRBJ1-1, with D possibly TRBD1 on 5 matching bases. This TCR came from a woman aged 45-65 years in good health and CMV-seropositive. CDR3: CASSPSLRGTEAFF. CDR3 bases: TGTGCCAGCAGCCCGTCCCTTAGGGGCACTGAAGCTTTCTTT. Based on the CDR3 plus reference TRBV7-9 and TRBJ1-1, the full variable domain is DTGVSQNPRHKITKRGQNVTFRCDPISEHNRLYWYRQTLGQGPEFLTYFQNEAQLEKSRLLSDRFSAERPKGSFSTLEIQRTEQGDSAMYLCASSPSLRGTEAFFGQGTRLTVV.